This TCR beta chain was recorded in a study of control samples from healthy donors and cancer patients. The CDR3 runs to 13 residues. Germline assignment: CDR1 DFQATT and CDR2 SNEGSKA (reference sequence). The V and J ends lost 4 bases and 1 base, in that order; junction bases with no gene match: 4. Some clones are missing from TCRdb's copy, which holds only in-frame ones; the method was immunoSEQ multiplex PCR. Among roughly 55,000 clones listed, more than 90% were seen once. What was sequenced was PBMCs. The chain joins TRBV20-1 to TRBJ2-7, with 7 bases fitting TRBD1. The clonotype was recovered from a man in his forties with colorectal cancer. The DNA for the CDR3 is TGCAGTGCTACTGACAGGGAATCCTACGAGCAGTACTTC. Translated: CSATDRESYEQYF.